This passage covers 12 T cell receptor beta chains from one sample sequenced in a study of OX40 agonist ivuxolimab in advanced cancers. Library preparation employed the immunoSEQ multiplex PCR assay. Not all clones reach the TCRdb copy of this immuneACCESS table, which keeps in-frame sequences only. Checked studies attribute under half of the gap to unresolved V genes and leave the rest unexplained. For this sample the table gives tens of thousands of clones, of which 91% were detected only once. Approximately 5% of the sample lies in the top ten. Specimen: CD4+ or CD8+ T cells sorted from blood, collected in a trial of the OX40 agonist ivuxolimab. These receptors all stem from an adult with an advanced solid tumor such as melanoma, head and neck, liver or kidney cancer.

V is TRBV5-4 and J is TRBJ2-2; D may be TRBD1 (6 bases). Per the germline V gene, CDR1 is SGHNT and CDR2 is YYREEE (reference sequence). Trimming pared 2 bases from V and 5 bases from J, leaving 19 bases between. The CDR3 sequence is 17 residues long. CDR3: CASSFQAQGGRTGELFF. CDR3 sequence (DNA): TGTGCCAGCAGCTTCCAAGCGCAAGGGGGAAGGACCGGGGAGCTGTTTTTT.

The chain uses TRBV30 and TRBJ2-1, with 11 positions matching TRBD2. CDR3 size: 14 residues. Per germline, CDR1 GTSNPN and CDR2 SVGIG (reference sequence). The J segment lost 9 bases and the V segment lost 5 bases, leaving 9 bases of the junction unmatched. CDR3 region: CAWDALAGDGEQFF. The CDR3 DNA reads TGTGCCTGGGACGCACTAGCGGGAGACGGTGAGCAGTTCTTC.

The CDR3 reads CASSVVPGGNSYTF. Here the CDR3 DNA reads TGTGCCAGCAGCGTAGTCCCTGGCGGGAACAGCTACACCTTC. The genes are TRBV9 and TRBJ1-2; D unclear. CDR3 length: 14 amino acids. V was trimmed by 0 bases and J by 9 bases, leaving 15 bases between them. Germline V gives CDR1 SGDLS, CDR2 YYNGEE.

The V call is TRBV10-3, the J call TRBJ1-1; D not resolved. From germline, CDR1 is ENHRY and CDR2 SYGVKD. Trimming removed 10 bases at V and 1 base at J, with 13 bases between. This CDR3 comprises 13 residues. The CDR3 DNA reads TGTGCCACCATTCAGTTGCCGAACACTGAAGCTTTCTTT. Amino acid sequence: CATIQLPNTEAFF.

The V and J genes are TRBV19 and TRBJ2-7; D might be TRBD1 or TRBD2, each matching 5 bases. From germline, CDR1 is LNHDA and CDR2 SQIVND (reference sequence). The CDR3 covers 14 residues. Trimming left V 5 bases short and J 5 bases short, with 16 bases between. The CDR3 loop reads CASSLGLAVDEQYF. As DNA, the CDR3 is TGTGCCAGTAGTTTGGGGCTAGCCGTGGACGAGCAGTACTTC.

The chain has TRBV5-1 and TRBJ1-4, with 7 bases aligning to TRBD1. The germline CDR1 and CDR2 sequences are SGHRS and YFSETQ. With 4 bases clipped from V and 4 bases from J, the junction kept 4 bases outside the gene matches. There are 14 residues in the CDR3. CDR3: CASSRQGLNEKLFF. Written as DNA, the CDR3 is TGCGCCAGCAGCAGACAGGGTCTTAATGAAAAACTGTTTTTT.

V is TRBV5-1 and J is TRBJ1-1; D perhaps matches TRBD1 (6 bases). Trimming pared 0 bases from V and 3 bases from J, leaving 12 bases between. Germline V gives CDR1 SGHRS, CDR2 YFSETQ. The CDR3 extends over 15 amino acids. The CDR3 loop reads CASSLAAGVDTEAFF. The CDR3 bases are TGCGCCAGCAGCTTGGCGGCAGGGGTGGACACTGAAGCTTTCTTT.

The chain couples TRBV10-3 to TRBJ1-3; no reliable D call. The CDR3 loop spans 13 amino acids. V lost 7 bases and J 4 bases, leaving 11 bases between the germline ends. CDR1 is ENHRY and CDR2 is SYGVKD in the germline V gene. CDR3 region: CAIKEYSGNTIYF. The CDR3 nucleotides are TGTGCCATCAAAGAGTACAGCGGAAACACCATATATTTT.

The CDR3 region is CASSPPFSQNSYEQYF. CDR3 DNA: TGTGCCAGCTCACCACCGTTTTCGCAGAATTCCTACGAGCAGTACTTC. The gene calls are TRBV18 and TRBJ2-7; D gene unclear. This CDR3 region has 16 residues. Germline CDR1 and CDR2: KGHSH and LQKENI. V dropped 0 bases and J dropped 1 base, with 13 bases sitting between them.

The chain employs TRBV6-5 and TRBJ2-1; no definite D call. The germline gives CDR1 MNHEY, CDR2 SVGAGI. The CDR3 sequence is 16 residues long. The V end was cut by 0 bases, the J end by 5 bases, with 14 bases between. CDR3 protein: CASSYSLPSPNNEQFF. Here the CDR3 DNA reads TGTGCCAGCAGTTACTCTCTGCCCAGCCCAAACAATGAGCAGTTCTTC.

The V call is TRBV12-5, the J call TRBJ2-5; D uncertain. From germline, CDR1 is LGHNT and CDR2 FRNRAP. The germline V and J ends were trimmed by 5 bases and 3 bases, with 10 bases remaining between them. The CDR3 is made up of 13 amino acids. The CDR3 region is CASGPGREETQYF. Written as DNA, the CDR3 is TGTGCTAGTGGTCCCGGACGGGAAGAGACCCAGTACTTC.

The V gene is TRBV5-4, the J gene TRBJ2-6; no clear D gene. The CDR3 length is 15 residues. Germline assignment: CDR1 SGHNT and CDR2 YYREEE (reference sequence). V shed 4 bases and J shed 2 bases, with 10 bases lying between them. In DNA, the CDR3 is TGTGCCAGCAGCCCTCCTCGAACTGGGGCCAACGTCCTGACTTTC. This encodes CASSPPRTGANVLTF.